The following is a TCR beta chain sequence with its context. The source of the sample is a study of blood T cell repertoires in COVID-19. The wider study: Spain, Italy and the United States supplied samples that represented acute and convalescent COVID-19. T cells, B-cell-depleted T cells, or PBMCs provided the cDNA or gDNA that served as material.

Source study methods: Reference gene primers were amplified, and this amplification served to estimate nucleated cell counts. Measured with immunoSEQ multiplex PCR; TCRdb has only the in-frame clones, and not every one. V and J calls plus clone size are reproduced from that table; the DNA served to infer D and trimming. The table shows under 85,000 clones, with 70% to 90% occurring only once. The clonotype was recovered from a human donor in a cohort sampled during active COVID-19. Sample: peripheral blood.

This chain's CDR3 is CASSVWGGHGYTGELFF. CDR3 in DNA: TGTGCCAGCAGCGTATGGGGAGGCCACGGATACACCGGGGAGCTGTTTTTT. The chain carries TRBV9 and TRBJ2-2; D may be TRBD2 (6 bases). This CDR3 has 17 residues. Looked up from germline, CDR1 is SGDLS and CDR2 is YYNGEE. With 1 base removed from V and 3 bases from J, the gap between germline ends came to 16 bases. The whole variable domain, remainder taken from reference TRBV9 and TRBJ2-2, is DSGVTQTPKHLITATGQRVTLRCSPRSGDLSVYWYQQSLDQGLQFLIQYYNGEERAKGNILERFSAQQFPDLHSELNLSSLELGDSALYFCASSVWGGHGYTGELFFGEGSRLTVL.